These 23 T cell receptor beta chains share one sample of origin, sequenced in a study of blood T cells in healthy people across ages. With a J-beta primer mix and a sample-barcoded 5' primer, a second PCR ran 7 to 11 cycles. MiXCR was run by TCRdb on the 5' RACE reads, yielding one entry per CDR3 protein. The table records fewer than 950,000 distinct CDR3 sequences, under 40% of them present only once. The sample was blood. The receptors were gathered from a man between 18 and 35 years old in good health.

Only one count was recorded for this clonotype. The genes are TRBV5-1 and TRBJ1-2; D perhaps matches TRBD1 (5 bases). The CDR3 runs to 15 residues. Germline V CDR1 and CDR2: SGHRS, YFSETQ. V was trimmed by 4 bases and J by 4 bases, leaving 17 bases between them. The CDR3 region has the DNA TGCGCCAGCAGCGTCGTTTTTGGGGGTCTCTATGGCTACACCTTC. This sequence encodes CASSVVFGGLYGYTF. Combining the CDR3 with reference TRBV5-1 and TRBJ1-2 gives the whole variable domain KAGVTQTPRYLIKTRGQQVTLSCSPISGHRSVSWYQQTPGQGLQFLFEYFSETQRNKGNFPGRFSGRQFSNSRSEMNVSTLELGDSALYLCASSVVFGGLYGYTFGSGTRLTVV.

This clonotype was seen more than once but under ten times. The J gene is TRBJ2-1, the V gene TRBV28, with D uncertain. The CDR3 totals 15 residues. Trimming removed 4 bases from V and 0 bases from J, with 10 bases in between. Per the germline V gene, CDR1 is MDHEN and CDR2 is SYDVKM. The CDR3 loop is CASSSGVSSYNEQFF. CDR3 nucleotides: TGTGCCAGCAGTTCTGGGGTGAGCTCCTACAATGAGCAGTTCTTC.

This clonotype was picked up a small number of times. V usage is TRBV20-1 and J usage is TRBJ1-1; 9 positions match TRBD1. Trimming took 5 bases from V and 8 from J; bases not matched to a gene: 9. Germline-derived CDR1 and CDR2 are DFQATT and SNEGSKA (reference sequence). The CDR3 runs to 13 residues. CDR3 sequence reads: CSAPGTGRSEAFF. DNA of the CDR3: TGCAGTGCTCCCGGGACAGGGCGGTCGGAAGCTTTCTTT.

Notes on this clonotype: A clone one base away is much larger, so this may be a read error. This CDR3 is CASSLGMGAHSNEQFF. CDR3 sequence (DNA): TGTGCCAGCAGCTTAGGAATGGGGGCACACTCCAATGAGCAGTTCTTC. The J gene is TRBJ2-1, the V gene TRBV7-9; the D gene is possibly TRBD1 (6 bases). V lost 1 base and J 6 bases, leaving 16 bases between the germline ends. The CDR3 spans 16 residues. Per the germline V gene, CDR1 is SEHNR and CDR2 is FQNEAQ (reference sequence). The entire variable domain, with the rest obtained from reference TRBV7-9 and TRBJ2-1, is as follows: DTGVSQNPRHKITKRGQNVTFRCDPISEHNRLYWYRQTLGQGPEFLTYFQNEAQLEKSRLLSDRFSAERPKGSFSTLEIQRTEQGDSAMYLCASSLGMGAHSNEQFFGPGTRLTVL.

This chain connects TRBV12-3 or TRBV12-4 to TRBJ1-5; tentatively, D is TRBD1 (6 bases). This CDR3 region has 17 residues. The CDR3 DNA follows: TGTGCTATCCAGAGGGGGGACCCATATTATAGCAATCAGCCCCAGCATTTT. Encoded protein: CAIQRGDPYYSNQPQHF.

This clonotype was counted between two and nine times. The DNA for the CDR3 is TGTGCCAGCAGCCAAGACAGCGGGGGGGGGAATGAGCAGTTCTTC. Its protein is CASSQDSGGGNEQFF. The chain carries TRBV3-1 and TRBJ2-1; 10 positions match TRBD2. With 0 bases clipped from V and 7 bases from J, the junction kept 3 bases outside the gene matches. Germline assignment: CDR1 LGHDT and CDR2 YNNKEL (reference sequence). This CDR3 is 15 amino acids long.

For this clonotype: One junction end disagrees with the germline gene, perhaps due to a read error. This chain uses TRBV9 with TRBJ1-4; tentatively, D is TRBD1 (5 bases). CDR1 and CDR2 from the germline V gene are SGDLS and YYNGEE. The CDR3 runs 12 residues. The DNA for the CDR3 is TGTGCCAGCAGCGCAGACAGTCAAAAAATGTTTTTT. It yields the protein CASSADSQKMFF. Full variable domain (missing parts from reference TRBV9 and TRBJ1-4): DSGVTQTPKHLITATGQRVTLRCSPRSGDLSVYWYQQSLDQGLQFLIQYYNGEERAKGNILERFSAQQFPDLHSELNLSSLELGDSALYFCASSADSQKMFFGSGTQLSVL.

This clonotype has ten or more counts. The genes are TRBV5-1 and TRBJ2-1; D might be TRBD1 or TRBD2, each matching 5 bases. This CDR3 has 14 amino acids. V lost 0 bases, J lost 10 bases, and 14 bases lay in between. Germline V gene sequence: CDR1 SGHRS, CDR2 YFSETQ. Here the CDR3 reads CASSLVGQGDEQFF. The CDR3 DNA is TGCGCCAGCAGCTTGGTAGGGCAGGGAGACGAGCAGTTCTTC. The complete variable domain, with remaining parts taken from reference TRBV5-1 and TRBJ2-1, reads KAGVTQTPRYLIKTRGQQVTLSCSPISGHRSVSWYQQTPGQGLQFLFEYFSETQRNKGNFPGRFSGRQFSNSRSEMNVSTLELGDSALYLCASSLVGQGDEQFFGPGTRLTVL.

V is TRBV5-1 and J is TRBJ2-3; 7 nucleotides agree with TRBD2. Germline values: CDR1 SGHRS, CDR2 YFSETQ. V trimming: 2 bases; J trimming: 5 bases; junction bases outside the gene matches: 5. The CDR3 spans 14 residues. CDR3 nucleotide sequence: TGCGCCAGCAGCTTCGGCGGGGAGGGAGATACGCAGTATTTT. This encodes CASSFGGEGDTQYF.

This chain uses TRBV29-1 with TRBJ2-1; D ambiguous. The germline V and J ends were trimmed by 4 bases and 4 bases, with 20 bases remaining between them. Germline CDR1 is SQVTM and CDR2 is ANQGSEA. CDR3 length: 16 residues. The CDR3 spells CSVVGVAGIDYNEQFF. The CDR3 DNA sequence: TGCAGCGTTGTCGGTGTGGCAGGAATAGATTACAATGAGCAGTTCTTC.

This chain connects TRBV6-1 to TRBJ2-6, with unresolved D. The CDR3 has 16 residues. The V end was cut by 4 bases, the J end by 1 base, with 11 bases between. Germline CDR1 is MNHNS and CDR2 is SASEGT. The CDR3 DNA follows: TGTGCCAGCAGTGCATTGGGATTTTCTGGGGCCAACGTCCTGACTTTC. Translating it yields CASSALGFSGANVLTF.

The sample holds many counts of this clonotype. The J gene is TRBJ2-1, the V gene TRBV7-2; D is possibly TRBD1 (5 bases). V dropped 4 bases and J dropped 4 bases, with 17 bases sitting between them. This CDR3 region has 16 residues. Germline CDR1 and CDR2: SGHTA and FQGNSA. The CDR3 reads CASSSGGAGNYNEQFF. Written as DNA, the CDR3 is TGTGCCAGCAGCTCAGGTGGGGCAGGGAATTACAATGAGCAGTTCTTC.

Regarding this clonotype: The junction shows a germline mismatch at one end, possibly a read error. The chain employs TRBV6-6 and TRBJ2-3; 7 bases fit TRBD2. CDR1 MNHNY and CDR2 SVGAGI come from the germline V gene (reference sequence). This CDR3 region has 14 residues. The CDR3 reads CASSSRGTTNTRYF. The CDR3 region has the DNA TGTGCCAGCAGTTCGCGGGGGACCACAAATACGCGGTATTTT.

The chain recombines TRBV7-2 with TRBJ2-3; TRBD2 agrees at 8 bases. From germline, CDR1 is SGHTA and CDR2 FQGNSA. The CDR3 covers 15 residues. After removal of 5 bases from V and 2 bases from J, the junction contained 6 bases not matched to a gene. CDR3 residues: CASSVTSGPTDTQYF. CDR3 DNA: TGTGCCAGCAGCGTAACTAGCGGTCCCACAGATACGCAGTATTTT.

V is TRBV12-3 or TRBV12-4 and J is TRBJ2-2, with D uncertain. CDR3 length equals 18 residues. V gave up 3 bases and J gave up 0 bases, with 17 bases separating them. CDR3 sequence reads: CASSFPAGSLANTGELFF. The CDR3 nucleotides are TGTGCCAGCAGTTTCCCCGCTGGCAGTCTAGCGAACACCGGGGAGCTGTTTTTT.

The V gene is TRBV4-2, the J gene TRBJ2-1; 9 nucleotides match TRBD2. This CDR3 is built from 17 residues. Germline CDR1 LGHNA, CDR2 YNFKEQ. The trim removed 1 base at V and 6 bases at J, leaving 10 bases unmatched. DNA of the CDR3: TGTGCCAGCAGCCAAGTGCGTTCGACTAGCGGTCTCAATGAGCAGTTCTTC. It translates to CASSQVRSTSGLNEQFF.

CDR3 loop: CASRGGGSYEQYF. CDR3 in DNA: TGTGCCAGCAGGGGCGGGGGCTCCTACGAGCAGTACTTC. The V gene is TRBV6-6, the J gene TRBJ2-7, with TRBD2 matching 7 bases. V gave up 6 bases and J gave up 0 bases; unmatched junction bases: 2. The CDR3 consists of 13 residues. Germline CDR1 reads MNHNY; CDR2 reads SVGAGI (reference sequence).

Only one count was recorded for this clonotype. The CDR3 nucleotides are TGCAGCGTTGACCCCGGGGGGAGGAGTGAGCAGTACTTC. The encoded protein is CSVDPGGRSEQYF. V gene TRBV29-1 combines with J gene TRBJ2-5; 7 nucleotides agree with TRBD2. With V trimmed by 3 bases and J by 11 bases, 12 bases remained unmatched. This CDR3 comprises 13 residues. Germline assignment: CDR1 SQVTM and CDR2 ANQGSEA.

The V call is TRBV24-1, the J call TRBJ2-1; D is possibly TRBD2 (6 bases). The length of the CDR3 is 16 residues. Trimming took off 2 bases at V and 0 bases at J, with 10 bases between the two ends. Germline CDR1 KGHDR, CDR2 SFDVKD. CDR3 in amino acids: CATSDSDGSSYNEQFF. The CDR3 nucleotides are TGTGCCACCAGTGATTCGGACGGGAGCTCCTACAATGAGCAGTTCTTC.

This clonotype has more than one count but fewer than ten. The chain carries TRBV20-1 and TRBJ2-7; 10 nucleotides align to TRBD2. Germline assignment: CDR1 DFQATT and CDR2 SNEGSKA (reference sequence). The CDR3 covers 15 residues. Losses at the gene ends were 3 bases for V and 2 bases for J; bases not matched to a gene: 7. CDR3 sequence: CSARGLAGGTYEQYF. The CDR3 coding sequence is TGCAGTGCTAGGGGTTTAGCGGGGGGTACCTACGAGCAGTACTTC.

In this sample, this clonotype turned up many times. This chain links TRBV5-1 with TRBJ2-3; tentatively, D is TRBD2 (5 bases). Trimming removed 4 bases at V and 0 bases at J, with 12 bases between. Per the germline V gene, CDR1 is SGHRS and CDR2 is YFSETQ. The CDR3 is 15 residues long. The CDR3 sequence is CASSQSGVSTDTQYF. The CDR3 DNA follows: TGCGCCAGCAGCCAATCCGGGGTGAGCACAGATACGCAGTATTTT.

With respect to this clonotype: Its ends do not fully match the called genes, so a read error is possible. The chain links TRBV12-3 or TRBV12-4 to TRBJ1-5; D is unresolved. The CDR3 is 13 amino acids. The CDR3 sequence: CVSSLTSNQPQHF. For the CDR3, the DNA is TGTGTCAGCAGTTTGACGAGCAATCAGCCCCAGCATTTT.

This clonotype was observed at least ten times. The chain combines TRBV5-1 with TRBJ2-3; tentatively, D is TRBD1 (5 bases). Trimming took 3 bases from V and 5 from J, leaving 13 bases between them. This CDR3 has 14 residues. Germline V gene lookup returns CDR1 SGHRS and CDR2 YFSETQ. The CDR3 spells CASSSPDTGDTQYF. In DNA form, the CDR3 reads TGCGCCAGCAGCTCCCCGGACACGGGAGATACGCAGTATTTT.